Sequencing of this T cell receptor beta chain was carried out in a study of shared clonotypes between healthy human individuals. Repertoires were generated with immunoSEQ multiplex PCR, while TCRdb's copy carries only in-frame clones and drops some. Of 2 million to 2.5 million clones detected, 85% to 95% appear once; the ten largest clones hold approximately 1.7%. This CDR3 is built from 18 residues. Losses at the gene ends were 1 base for V and 0 bases for J; bases not matched to a gene: 12. Germline V gene sequence: CDR1 SGHAT, CDR2 FQNNGV. Terminally differentiated effector memory CD45RA+ cells were left out of the naive CD8 fraction, which was CD45RO-negative and positively selected for CCR7.

This chain uses TRBV11-2 with TRBJ2-7; 7 positions agree with TRBD1. Specimen: naive CD8+ T cells from PBMCs. This receptor was taken from a man between 18 and 29 years old in good health. Some clones in this sample may be carry-over from other donors' samples. The CDR3 sequence: CASSLVSPFRGTSYEQYF. In DNA, the CDR3 is TGTGCCAGCAGCTTAGTGTCCCCATTCAGGGGGACCTCCTACGAGCAGTACTTC.